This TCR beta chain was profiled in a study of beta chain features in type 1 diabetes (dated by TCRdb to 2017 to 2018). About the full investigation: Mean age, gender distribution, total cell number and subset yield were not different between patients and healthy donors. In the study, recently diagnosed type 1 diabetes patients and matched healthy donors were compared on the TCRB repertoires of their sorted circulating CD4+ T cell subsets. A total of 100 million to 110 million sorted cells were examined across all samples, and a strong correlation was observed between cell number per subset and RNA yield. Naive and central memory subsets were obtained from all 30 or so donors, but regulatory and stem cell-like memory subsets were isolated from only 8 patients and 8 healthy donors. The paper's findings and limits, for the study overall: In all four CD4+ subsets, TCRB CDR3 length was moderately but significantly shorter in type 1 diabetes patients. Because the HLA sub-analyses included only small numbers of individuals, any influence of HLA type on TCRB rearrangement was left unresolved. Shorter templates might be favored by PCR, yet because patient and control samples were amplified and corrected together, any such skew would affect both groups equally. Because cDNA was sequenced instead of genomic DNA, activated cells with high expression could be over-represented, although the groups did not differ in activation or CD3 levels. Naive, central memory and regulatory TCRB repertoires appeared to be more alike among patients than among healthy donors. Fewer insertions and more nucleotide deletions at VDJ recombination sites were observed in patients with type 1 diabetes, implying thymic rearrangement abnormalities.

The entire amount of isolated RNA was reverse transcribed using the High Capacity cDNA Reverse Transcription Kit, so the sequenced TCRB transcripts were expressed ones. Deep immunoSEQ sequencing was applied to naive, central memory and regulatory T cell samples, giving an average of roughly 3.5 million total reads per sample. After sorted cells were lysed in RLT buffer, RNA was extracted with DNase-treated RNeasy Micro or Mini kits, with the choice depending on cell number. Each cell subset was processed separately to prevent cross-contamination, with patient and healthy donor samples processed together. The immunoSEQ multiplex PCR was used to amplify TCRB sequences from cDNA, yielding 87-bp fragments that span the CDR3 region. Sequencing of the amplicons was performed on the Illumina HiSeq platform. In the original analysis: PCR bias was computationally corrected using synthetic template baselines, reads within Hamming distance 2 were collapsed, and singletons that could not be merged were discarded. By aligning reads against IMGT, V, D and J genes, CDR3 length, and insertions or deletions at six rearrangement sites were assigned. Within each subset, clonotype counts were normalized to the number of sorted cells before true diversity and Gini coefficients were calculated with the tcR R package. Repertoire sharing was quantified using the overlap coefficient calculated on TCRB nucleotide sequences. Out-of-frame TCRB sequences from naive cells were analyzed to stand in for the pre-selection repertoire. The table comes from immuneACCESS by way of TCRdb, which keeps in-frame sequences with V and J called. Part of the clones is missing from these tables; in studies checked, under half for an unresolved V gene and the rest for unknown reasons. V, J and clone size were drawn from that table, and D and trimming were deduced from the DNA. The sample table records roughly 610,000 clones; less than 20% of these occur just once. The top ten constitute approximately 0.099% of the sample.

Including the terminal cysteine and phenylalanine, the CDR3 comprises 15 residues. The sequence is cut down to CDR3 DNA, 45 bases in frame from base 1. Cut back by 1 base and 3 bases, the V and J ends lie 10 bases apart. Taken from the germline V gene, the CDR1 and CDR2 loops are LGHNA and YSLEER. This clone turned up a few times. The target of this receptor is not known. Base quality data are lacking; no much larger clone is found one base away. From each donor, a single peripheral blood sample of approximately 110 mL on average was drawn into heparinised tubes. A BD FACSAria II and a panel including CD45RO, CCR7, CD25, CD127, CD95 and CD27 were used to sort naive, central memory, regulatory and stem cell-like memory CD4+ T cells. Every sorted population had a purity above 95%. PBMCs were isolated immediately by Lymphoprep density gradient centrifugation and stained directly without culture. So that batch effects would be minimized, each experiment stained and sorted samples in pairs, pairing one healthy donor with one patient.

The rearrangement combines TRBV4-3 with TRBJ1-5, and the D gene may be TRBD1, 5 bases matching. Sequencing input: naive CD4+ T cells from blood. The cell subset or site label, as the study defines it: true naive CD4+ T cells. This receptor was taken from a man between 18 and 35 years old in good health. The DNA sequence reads TGCGCCAGCAGCCAAGCTTGGGGGAACAATCAGCCCCAGCATTTT. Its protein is CASSQAWGNNQPQHF.